This T cell receptor beta chain is drawn from a study of radiation and T cells in renal cell carcinoma. Clones were read by immunoSEQ multiplex PCR, and TCRdb kept only the in-frame ones, dropping some. This sample has 100,000 to 150,000 clones, with 88% found just once. Germline CDR1 reads MNHEY; CDR2 reads SVGAGI. V trimming: 1 base; J trimming: 7 bases; junction bases outside the gene matches: 8. The CDR3 totals 16 residues. Time point of the sample: blood 2 weeks post-SBRT. Treatment reported: 15 Gy SBRT to primary tumor, nephrectomy 4 weeks later. After SBRT, blood was collected at 2 and 4 weeks, plus baseline.

The V gene is TRBV6-5, the J gene TRBJ2-1; 9 nucleotides match TRBD2. This TCR was recovered from a woman aged 70 to 79 with renal cell carcinoma. The sample here was blood, taken from a patient whose treatment included radiotherapy and nephrectomy. The CDR3 protein is CASSYFRGGDFNEQFF. The DNA of the CDR3 is TGTGCCAGCAGTTACTTCCGCGGGGGGGACTTTAATGAGCAGTTCTTC.